The rows below give T cell receptor beta chains drawn from one sample of a study of shared clonotypes between healthy human individuals. The data were produced by immunoSEQ multiplex PCR, yet TCRdb's version contains in-frame clones alone and is incomplete. The sample holds approximately 480,000 clones, 60% to 80% seen once. The sample comprised PBMCs. Receptor source: a woman in her thirties or forties in good health. Some clones in this sample may be carry-over from other donors' samples. CDR3s include the opening cysteine and the closing phenylalanine or tryptophan. A D gene is named only where the DNA matches it firmly. Clone size is shown for a subset of rows, as once, few, many or a class of expanded clone.

cdr3_aa: CASTPSGTRGPDTQYF
cdr3_nt: TGTGCCAGTACCCCTTCCGGGACTAGAGGTCCAGATACGCAGTATTTT
d_call: TRBD2
clone_size: -
v_call: TRBV19
j_call: TRBJ2-3

cdr3_aa: CATTWTANTEAFF
cdr3_nt: TGTGCCACCACTTGGACAGCGAACACTGAAGCTTTCTTT
d_call: -
clone_size: -
v_call: TRBV6-1
j_call: TRBJ1-1

cdr3_aa: CASSSAGAGDPYNSPLHF
cdr3_nt: TGTGCCAGCAGCTCGGCGGGGGCGGGGGACCCCTATAATTCACCCCTCCACTTT
d_call: -
clone_size: -
v_call: TRBV5-4
j_call: TRBJ1-6

cdr3_aa: CATSRSGNEKLFF
cdr3_nt: TGTGCCACCAGCAGAAGTGGAAATGAAAAACTGTTTTTT
d_call: -
clone_size: -
v_call: TRBV15
j_call: TRBJ1-4

cdr3_aa: CASSLRGLRQDEEDTEAFF
cdr3_nt: TGTGCCAGCAGCTTAAGGGGGCTCCGACAGGACGAGGAGGACACTGAAGCTTTCTTT
d_call: TRBD1
clone_size: -
v_call: TRBV5-5
j_call: TRBJ1-1

cdr3_aa: CASSQAGQGRNEKLFF
cdr3_nt: TGCGCCAGCAGCCAAGCGGGGCAGGGTAGAAATGAAAAACTGTTTTTT
d_call: -
clone_size: -
v_call: TRBV4-1
j_call: TRBJ1-4

cdr3_aa: CASSQEPPGLDQPQHF
cdr3_nt: TGCGCCAGCAGCCAAGAGCCCCCAGGGCTGGATCAGCCCCAGCATTTT
d_call: -
clone_size: -
v_call: TRBV4-1
j_call: TRBJ1-5

cdr3_aa: CAWSRTQGETQYF
cdr3_nt: TGTGCCTGGAGTAGGACACAAGGAGAGACCCAGTACTTC
d_call: -
clone_size: few
v_call: TRBV30
j_call: TRBJ2-5

cdr3_aa: CASSIFGAGANVLTF
cdr3_nt: TGTGCCAGTAGTATTTTTGGGGCTGGGGCCAACGTCCTGACTTTC
d_call: -
clone_size: -
v_call: TRBV19
j_call: TRBJ2-6

cdr3_aa: CASSLDRGLIYF
cdr3_nt: TGTGCCAGCAGCTTAGACAGGGGGCTGATCTACTTC
d_call: TRBD1
clone_size: -
v_call: TRBV7-9
j_call: TRBJ2-5

cdr3_aa: CASRDRQWNTEAFF
cdr3_nt: TGTGCCAGCAGGGACAGACAATGGAACACTGAAGCTTTCTTT
d_call: -
clone_size: -
v_call: TRBV6-5
j_call: TRBJ1-1

cdr3_aa: CASSAQGQGQETQYF
cdr3_nt: TGTGCCAGCAGTGCCCAGGGGCAGGGCCAAGAGACCCAGTACTTC
d_call: -
clone_size: -
v_call: TRBV6-1
j_call: TRBJ2-5

cdr3_aa: CASSPSGSAYNEQFF
cdr3_nt: TGTGCCAGCAGCCCGAGCGGGAGCGCCTACAATGAGCAGTTCTTC
d_call: TRBD2
clone_size: -
v_call: TRBV7-8
j_call: TRBJ2-1

cdr3_aa: CSVGGYRDSYNEQFF
cdr3_nt: TGCAGCGTTGGAGGTTACCGGGACAGTTACAATGAGCAGTTCTTC
d_call: TRBD1
clone_size: -
v_call: TRBV29-1
j_call: TRBJ2-1

cdr3_aa: CASSLAGGNQPQHF
cdr3_nt: TGTGCCAGCAGCTTAGCGGGAGGTAATCAGCCCCAGCATTTT
d_call: -
clone_size: -
v_call: TRBV7-9
j_call: TRBJ1-5

cdr3_aa: CASSSGLAAYNEQFF
cdr3_nt: TGTGCCAGCAGTTCCGGACTAGCTGCCTACAATGAGCAGTTCTTC
d_call: TRBD2
clone_size: -
v_call: TRBV6-5
j_call: TRBJ2-1

cdr3_aa: CASSRTQNYGYTF
cdr3_nt: TGTGCCAGCAGCAGGACACAGAACTATGGCTACACCTTC
d_call: -
clone_size: -
v_call: TRBV5-8
j_call: TRBJ1-2

cdr3_aa: CAIGAVLKSYNEQFF
cdr3_nt: TGTGCCATCGGGGCAGTCCTTAAGTCCTACAATGAGCAGTTCTTC
d_call: -
clone_size: -
v_call: TRBV10-3
j_call: TRBJ2-1

cdr3_aa: CASSPDRAQGQNIQYF
cdr3_nt: TGTGCCAGCTCACCAGACAGGGCTCAGGGGCAAAACATTCAGTACTTC
d_call: TRBD1
clone_size: -
v_call: TRBV18
j_call: TRBJ2-4

cdr3_aa: CASRGVGYEQYF
cdr3_nt: TGTGCCAGCCGGGGGGTCGGGTACGAGCAGTACTTC
d_call: TRBD2
clone_size: -
v_call: TRBV30
j_call: TRBJ2-7

cdr3_aa: CASSIELDRMQYF
cdr3_nt: TGTGCCAGCAGTATTGAACTGGACAGGATGCAGTATTTT
d_call: TRBD1
clone_size: -
v_call: TRBV27
j_call: TRBJ2-3

cdr3_aa: CASSLSGLVYGEQFF
cdr3_nt: TGTGCCAGCAGCTTATCGGGACTAGTCTATGGTGAGCAGTTCTTC
d_call: TRBD2
clone_size: -
v_call: TRBV7-9
j_call: TRBJ2-1

cdr3_aa: CATRVRESAGELFF
cdr3_nt: TGTGCCACCAGAGTCAGGGAAAGTGCCGGGGAGCTGTTTTTT
d_call: -
clone_size: once
v_call: TRBV6-6
j_call: TRBJ2-2

cdr3_aa: CASSLGTGTPEQYF
cdr3_nt: TGTGCCAGCAGCTTAGGAACAGGGACTCCCGAGCAGTACTTC
d_call: -
clone_size: -
v_call: TRBV7-9
j_call: TRBJ2-7

cdr3_aa: CASSELQGRETQYF
cdr3_nt: TGTGCCAGCAGTGAACTGCAGGGCCGAGAGACCCAGTACTTC
d_call: -
clone_size: -
v_call: TRBV6-1
j_call: TRBJ2-5

cdr3_aa: CASSSNEKLFF
cdr3_nt: TGCGCCAGCAGCTCGAATGAAAAACTGTTTTTT
d_call: -
clone_size: few
v_call: TRBV5-1
j_call: TRBJ1-4

cdr3_aa: CAWGESGTVDQPQHF
cdr3_nt: TGTGCCTGGGGAGAAAGCGGGACTGTGGATCAGCCCCAGCATTTT
d_call: -
clone_size: once
v_call: TRBV30
j_call: TRBJ1-5

cdr3_aa: CATGASSADTQYF
cdr3_nt: TGTGCCACCGGGGCTTCTAGCGCAGATACGCAGTATTTT
d_call: -
clone_size: many
v_call: TRBV6-1
j_call: TRBJ2-3

cdr3_aa: CASSPSIDTQYF
cdr3_nt: TGCGCCAGCAGCCCTAGCATAGATACGCAGTATTTT
d_call: -
clone_size: -
v_call: TRBV10-2
j_call: TRBJ2-3

cdr3_aa: CASSLDSYGYTF
cdr3_nt: TGCGCCAGCAGCTTGGATAGCTATGGCTACACCTTC
d_call: -
clone_size: -
v_call: TRBV5-1
j_call: TRBJ1-2

cdr3_aa: CASSVSGSYNEQFF
cdr3_nt: TGCGCCAGCAGCGTTAGCGGCTCCTACAATGAGCAGTTCTTC
d_call: -
clone_size: once
v_call: TRBV5-1
j_call: TRBJ2-1

cdr3_aa: CASSPGGGESSYEQYF
cdr3_nt: TGTGCCAGCTCACCCGGAGGAGGGGAGAGCTCCTACGAGCAGTACTTC
d_call: -
clone_size: once
v_call: TRBV18
j_call: TRBJ2-7

cdr3_aa: CASSQVTKNIQYF
cdr3_nt: TGTGCCAGCAGCCAGGTTACCAAAAACATTCAGTACTTC
d_call: -
clone_size: -
v_call: TRBV27
j_call: TRBJ2-4

cdr3_aa: CASSLLGRGGVETQYF
cdr3_nt: TGTGCCAGCAGTTTACTGGGCAGGGGGGGGGTAGAGACCCAGTACTTC
d_call: -
clone_size: -
v_call: TRBV27
j_call: TRBJ2-5

cdr3_aa: CASSQARGYTGELFF
cdr3_nt: TGTGCCAGCAGCCAGGCTAGGGGGTACACCGGGGAGCTGTTTTTT
d_call: -
clone_size: few
v_call: TRBV14
j_call: TRBJ2-2

cdr3_aa: CASSPRGLSAKNIQYF
cdr3_nt: TGTGCCAGCAGCCCCCGGGGACTATCAGCCAAAAACATTCAGTACTTC
d_call: TRBD2
clone_size: -
v_call: TRBV7-9
j_call: TRBJ2-4

cdr3_aa: CASSRGQNTGELFF
cdr3_nt: TGTGCCAGCTCACGGGGACAGAACACCGGGGAGCTGTTTTTT
d_call: -
clone_size: -
v_call: TRBV18
j_call: TRBJ2-2

cdr3_aa: CASSLIASVETQYF
cdr3_nt: TGTGCCAGCAGCTTAATCGCTAGCGTCGAGACCCAGTACTTC
d_call: -
clone_size: -
v_call: TRBV7-8
j_call: TRBJ2-5

cdr3_aa: CASSVITGPMNTEAFF
cdr3_nt: TGTGCCAGCAGTGTCATAACCGGGCCGATGAACACTGAAGCTTTCTTT
d_call: -
clone_size: -
v_call: TRBV6-1
j_call: TRBJ1-1

cdr3_aa: CASSLSSVGYNEQFF
cdr3_nt: TGCGCCAGCAGCCTCAGTTCGGTTGGCTACAATGAGCAGTTCTTC
d_call: -
clone_size: -
v_call: TRBV5-1
j_call: TRBJ2-1

cdr3_aa: CASSHLDRERKEETQYF
cdr3_nt: TGCGCCAGCAGCCACTTAGACAGGGAAAGGAAGGAAGAGACCCAGTACTTC
d_call: TRBD1
clone_size: -
v_call: TRBV4-1
j_call: TRBJ2-5

cdr3_aa: CASAGSLEAYEQFF
cdr3_nt: TGTGCCAGCGCCGGCTCCCTTGAAGCGTATGAGCAGTTCTTC
d_call: -
clone_size: -
v_call: TRBV7-9
j_call: TRBJ2-1

cdr3_aa: CASSRAGGLNTGELFF
cdr3_nt: TGTGCCAGCTCACGAGCAGGGGGGCTGAACACCGGGGAGCTGTTTTTT
d_call: -
clone_size: -
v_call: TRBV18
j_call: TRBJ2-2

cdr3_aa: CASSPSREAYEQYF
cdr3_nt: TGTGCCAGCAGCCCCTCCAGGGAAGCCTACGAGCAGTACTTC
d_call: -
clone_size: -
v_call: TRBV11-3
j_call: TRBJ2-7

cdr3_aa: CASSQEATDGQPQHF
cdr3_nt: TGCGCCAGCAGCCAAGAAGCGACAGACGGTCAGCCCCAGCATTTT
d_call: -
clone_size: -
v_call: TRBV4-1
j_call: TRBJ1-5

cdr3_aa: CASSLEIATAYYEQYF
cdr3_nt: TGTGCCAGCAGCTTGGAGATCGCGACCGCGTACTACGAGCAGTACTTC
d_call: -
clone_size: -
v_call: TRBV5-8
j_call: TRBJ2-7

cdr3_aa: CASSMGQENQPQHF
cdr3_nt: TGTGCCAGTAGTATGGGACAGGAGAATCAGCCCCAGCATTTT
d_call: TRBD1
clone_size: -
v_call: TRBV19
j_call: TRBJ1-5

cdr3_aa: CASWDGGNYEQYF
cdr3_nt: TGCGCCAGCTGGGACGGAGGAAACTACGAGCAGTACTTC
d_call: -
clone_size: once
v_call: TRBV5-1
j_call: TRBJ2-7

cdr3_aa: CASSFGLSAGQYF
cdr3_nt: TGTGCCAGCAGTTTCGGGTTGTCCGCGGGGCAGTACTTC
d_call: -
clone_size: once
v_call: TRBV28
j_call: TRBJ2-5